These 9 T cell receptor beta chains share one sample of origin, sequenced in a study of shared clonotypes between healthy human individuals. Terminally differentiated effector memory CD45RA+ cells were excluded by CCR7 positive selection of CD45RO-negative cells. Using immunoSEQ multiplex PCR, the repertoire was profiled, and TCRdb retains in-frame clones only, with some absent. This sample has about 750,000 clones, with around 93% found just once. Source material: naive CD8+ T cells sorted from blood. The receptors derive from a man aged 25-45 years in good health.

A few counts support this clone. The CDR3 region has the DNA TGTGCCAGCAGTTCTGCAGAGAGCAATCAGCCCCAGCATTTT. Translated, it gives CASSSAESNQPQHF. V gene TRBV28 combines with J gene TRBJ1-5; D unresolved. Germline assignment: CDR1 MDHEN and CDR2 SYDVKM. This CDR3 contains 14 residues. V lost 4 bases and J 1 base, leaving 8 bases between the germline ends.

The chain combines TRBV13 with TRBJ2-1; 9 nucleotides align to TRBD2. Germline-derived CDR1 and CDR2 are PRHDT and FYEKMQ (reference sequence). V was clipped by 4 bases and J by 3 bases; unmatched bases: 10. This CDR3 has 17 amino acids. CDR3 amino acids: CASSSLRLAEGYNEQFF. The CDR3 nucleotides are TGTGCCAGCAGCTCCCTAAGACTAGCGGAAGGCTACAATGAGCAGTTCTTC.

The chain carries TRBV27 and TRBJ2-1; perhaps TRBD1 as D (5 bases). V was cut by 3 bases and J by 1 base, with 10 bases left in between. CDR3 size: 15 residues. Germline loops: CDR1 MNHEY, CDR2 SMNVEV (reference sequence). CDR3: CASSLVGHSYNEQFF. CDR3 coding DNA: TGTGCCAGCAGTTTGGTTGGACATTCCTACAATGAGCAGTTCTTC.

Only one count was recorded for this clone. The chain employs TRBV27 and TRBJ2-1; 10 nucleotides match TRBD2. The germline V gene has CDR1 MNHEY and CDR2 SMNVEV (reference sequence). V lost 7 bases, J lost 7 bases, and 7 bases stayed unmatched. The CDR3 loop spans 14 amino acids. The CDR3: CASTSGLAVNEQFF. As DNA, the CDR3 is TGTGCCAGCACCTCTGGACTAGCGGTTAATGAGCAGTTCTTC.

The rearrangement links TRBV29-1 to TRBJ2-3, with 10 positions matching TRBD2. The CDR3 loop spans 16 amino acids. V shed 0 bases, J shed 4 bases, and the junction held 7 bases outside the gene matches. CDR1 and CDR2 (germline): SQVTM, ANQGSEA. CDR3 nucleotides: TGCAGCGTTGAAGATACCCCGACTAGCGGGCCAGATACGCAGTATTTT. Translated: CSVEDTPTSGPDTQYF.

This sequence joins TRBV5-6 and TRBJ2-5; a weak D match, TRBD2 (5 bases). Germline V gene sequence: CDR1 SGHDT, CDR2 YYEEEE. The CDR3 is 19 residues long. V was clipped by 0 bases and J by 2 bases, with 23 bases between them. CDR3 in DNA: TGTGCCAGCAGCTTGGGGAGGCGGCATATCATTCGTCGGCAAGAGACCCAGTACTTC. As protein: CASSLGRRHIIRRQETQYF.

V is TRBV5-1 and J is TRBJ2-7; 10 positions match TRBD2. V was clipped by 7 bases and J by 2 bases; unmatched bases: 6. The CDR3 extends over 14 amino acids. CDR1 SGHRS and CDR2 YFSETQ come from the germline V gene. CDR3 amino acids: CASGLAGGPYEQYF. The DNA of the CDR3 is TGCGCCAGCGGATTAGCGGGAGGCCCCTACGAGCAGTACTTC.

The CDR3 spells CASSPALAGDTQYF. In DNA, the CDR3 is TGCGCCAGCAGCCCAGCCTTAGCGGGAGATACGCAGTATTTT. The gene calls are TRBV4-1 and TRBJ2-3; 7 positions match TRBD2. The V gene end was trimmed by 4 bases and the J gene end by 5 bases; junction bases not matched to a gene: 6. Germline V gene sequence: CDR1 MGHRA, CDR2 YSYEKL. This CDR3 has 14 amino acids.

V is TRBV4-1 and J is TRBJ2-5; no clear D. The germline gives CDR1 MGHRA, CDR2 YSYEKL. Trimming cost V 4 bases and J 0 bases, with 18 bases left between them. The CDR3 length is 17 residues. The CDR3 protein is CASSPYQIGTDQETQYF. The DNA for the CDR3 is TGCGCCAGCAGCCCCTACCAAATCGGCACTGACCAAGAGACCCAGTACTTC.